This T cell receptor (beta chain) was recorded in a study of vaccination and CD4 T cells after COVID-19. The V gene lost 8 bases and the J gene lost 4 bases, with 22 bases spanning the gap. This CDR3 comprises 16 residues. As to treatment: approximately nine-day PBMC culture with coronavirus spike peptide pools or control peptides (ViraFEST assay). At the Johns Hopkins FTIC core, DNA taken from cultured CD4+ T cells was sequenced by way of the Oncomine TCR Beta short-read assay. TCRdb independently ran MiXCR on the PCR reads; one entry per CDR3 protein. The data contain more than 9,000 distinct CDR3 sequences, roughly 40% of them seen just once; the ten biggest clones take up 30% to 40%. Whole-study findings and limits: Spike mono-reactive clones accounted for 304 of the 307 vaccine-specific clones found in convalescent patients.

Turning to this clonotype: Its matching antigen is unknown.

The origin of this receptor is a human donor who had recovered from COVID-19. The sequenced sample was CD4+ T cells from blood, cultured in vitro. V gene TRBV5-3 combines with J gene TRBJ1-5; no definite D call. TRBV5-3 is classed as an ORF, of uncertain function. As DNA, the CDR3 is TGTGCCAGCAGCCAATCAGGCCCTATGATAAATCAGCCCCAGCATTTT. This codes for CASSQSGPMINQPQHF.